The 8 T cell receptor beta chains below come from one sample, sequenced in a study of CD8 T cells in ankylosing spondylitis. TCRdb re-analysed the 5' RACE reads in MiXCR, keeping a single row per CDR3 protein. The table has 150,000 to 200,000 distinct CDR3 sequences, 11% seen once; the top ten hold roughly 28%. The sample was blood, either unsorted or a sorted T cell fraction (not recorded which). The receptors were gathered from a male donor with ankylosing spondylitis or in good health (not recorded which).

V and J are TRBV12-3 or TRBV12-4 and TRBJ2-1; D not certain. CDR3 length equals 15 residues. Deletions cut 7 bases from V and 0 bases from J, with 13 bases between. This chain's CDR3 is CASIMGRSSYNEQFF. The CDR3, as DNA: TGTGCCAGCATTATGGGCAGGAGCTCCTACAATGAGCAGTTCTTC.

This clonotype came up many times. The rearrangement joins TRBV5-1 to TRBJ2-1, with no clear D. V lost 0 bases and J lost 5, with 6 bases in between. Per the germline V gene, CDR1 is SGHRS and CDR2 is YFSETQ. The CDR3 has 13 amino acids. CDR3 bases: TGCGCCAGCAGCTTGGCGGGTAACAATGAGCAGTTCTTC. Translation: CASSLAGNNEQFF. The whole variable domain, remainder taken from reference TRBV5-1 and TRBJ2-1, is KAGVTQTPRYLIKTRGQQVTLSCSPISGHRSVSWYQQTPGQGLQFLFEYFSETQRNKGNFPGRFSGRQFSNSRSEMNVSTLELGDSALYLCASSLAGNNEQFFGPGTRLTVL.

With respect to this clonotype: This may be a read error: a much more frequent sequence differs by one nucleotide. This sequence joins TRBV5-8 and TRBJ2-7, with D possibly matching TRBD2 (6 bases). The germline gives CDR1 SGHTS, CDR2 YDEGEE. The CDR3 loop spans 15 amino acids. Trimming removed 5 bases from V and 1 base from J, with 16 bases in between. CDR3 sequence: CASRPAGWTSYEQYF. In nucleotides, the CDR3 is TGTGCCAGCAGGCCGGCGGGGTGGACATCCTACGAGCAGTACTTC.

The table lists this clonotype with many counts. The chain combines TRBV15 with TRBJ2-7; no clear D gene. The CDR3 runs to 12 residues. Trimming pared 0 bases from V and 5 bases from J, leaving 5 bases between. Germline lookup yields CDR1 LNHNV and CDR2 YYDKDF (reference sequence). CDR3 amino acids: CATSRDLHEQYF. The CDR3 bases are TGTGCCACCAGCAGAGATCTCCACGAGCAGTACTTC.

The chain is built from TRBV18 and TRBJ2-7, with D unclear. Germline V CDR1 and CDR2: KGHSH, LQKENI. Between the trimmed V and J ends, which lost 3 bases and 3 bases, there was a span of 9 bases. This CDR3 spans 13 amino acids. This chain's CDR3 is CASSPIAIYEQYF. Here the CDR3 DNA reads TGTGCCAGCTCACCGATAGCCATCTACGAGCAGTACTTC.

The chain has TRBV19 and TRBJ2-7; TRBD1 aligns across 8 bases. V was clipped by 4 bases and J by 0 bases; unmatched bases: 8. Germline CDR1 is LNHDA and CDR2 is SQIVND (reference sequence). The CDR3 is 16 residues long. CDR3 region: CASSNDRGDTSYEQYF. The CDR3 DNA reads as TGTGCCAGTAGTAACGACAGGGGCGATACCTCCTACGAGCAGTACTTC.

This clonotype was counted many times. The chain recombines TRBV20-1 with TRBJ2-6; 9 bases match TRBD1. Germline values: CDR1 DFQATT, CDR2 SNEGSKA (reference sequence). Losses at the gene ends were 3 bases for V and 0 bases for J; bases not matched to a gene: 3. CDR3 length equals 16 residues. The CDR3 DNA reads as TGCAGTGCTAGGGGACAGGGAATCTCTGGGGCCAACGTCCTGACTTTC. It codes for CSARGQGISGANVLTF.

The rearrangement links TRBV18 to TRBJ2-7, with D perhaps being TRBD1 or TRBD2 (5 bases each). In germline, CDR1 is KGHSH, CDR2 LQKENI. This CDR3 has 17 residues. V lost 4 bases to trimming and J lost 1 base, with 20 bases between them. The DNA for the CDR3 is TGTGCCAGCTCACTAACTGACCGGGACGTCGGGTCCTACGAGCAGTACTTC. It translates to CASSLTDRDVGSYEQYF.